This T cell receptor beta chain was identified in a study of blood T cell repertoires in COVID-19. Across the whole study: Donors in the United States, Italy and Spain gave samples during acute or convalescent COVID-19.

CDR1 is ENHRY and CDR2 is SYGVKD in the germline V gene. V shed 1 base and J 2 bases; nucleotides not matched to a gene: 0. This CDR3 comprises 14 residues. The protocol was immunoSEQ multiplex PCR, while the TCRdb copy is restricted to in-frame clones and leaves out a portion. The sample lists fewer than 200,000 clones, around 80% occurring once. Researchers sorted participants into cohorts using their self-reported clinical history. The rearrangement links TRBV10-3 to TRBJ2-7; 9 bases map to TRBD1. Sequencing used PBMCs or T cells enriched from blood (not recorded which). This clonotype was sampled from a man aged 50-59 years who had recovered from COVID-19. CDR3 amino acids: CAISEWDRAYEQYF. DNA of the CDR3: TGTGCCATCAGTGAGTGGGACAGGGCCTACGAGCAGTACTTC.